This T cell receptor beta chain derives from a study of identical twins. General study points: Compared with models, monozygotic twins showed more out-of-frame TCR alpha sharing.

A word on this clonotype: Its antigen is currently unknown. No DNA is shown, since the ends of the CDR3 on it are uncertain; the CDR3 is the one TCRdb lists.

After template switching added a universal primer site, the resulting cDNA carried unique molecular identifiers. MiXCR was run by TCRdb on the 5' RACE reads, yielding one entry per CDR3 protein. In the table there are roughly 750,000 distinct CDR3 sequences, less than 25% of which are singletons. The CDR3 contains 15 residues when both ends are counted. The sample also formed part of further work on T cells expressing NK-cell markers. That source reports: Sorting was restricted to alpha-beta TCR T cells by an anti-gamma-delta TCR antibody in several experiments.

The V call is TRBV12-3 or TRBV12-4, the J call TRBJ2-1; the table's TRBD2 call for D was not verified on the DNA. The source material was PBMCs. This TCR was sampled from a woman between 18 and 29 years old in good health. The CDR3 loop is CASILGGGAYNEQFF.